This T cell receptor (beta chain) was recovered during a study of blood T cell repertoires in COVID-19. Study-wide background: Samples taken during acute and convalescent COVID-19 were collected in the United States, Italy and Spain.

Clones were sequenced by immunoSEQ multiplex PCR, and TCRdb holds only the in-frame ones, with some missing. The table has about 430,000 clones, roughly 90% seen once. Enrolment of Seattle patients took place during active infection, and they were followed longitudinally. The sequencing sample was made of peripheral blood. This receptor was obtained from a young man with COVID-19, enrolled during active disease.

DNA for the CDR3: TGTGCCTCCCGTAGTTCCTATAATTCACCCCTCCACTTT. It is translated as CASRSSYNSPLHF. J is TRBJ1-6 and V is TRBV27; D is unresolved. V lost 11 bases to trimming and J lost 1 base, with 9 bases between them. The CDR3 is made up of 13 amino acids. CDR1 MNHEY and CDR2 SMNVEV come from the germline V gene (reference sequence).